This paragraph reports one T cell receptor beta chain. Which antigen it targets is not known. There are no base qualities to consult, and no much larger clone falls within one base. The data derive from a study of identical twins listed by TCRdb under 2016. About the study as a whole: To test whether fetal clonotypes persist, the study used deep sequencing on TCR alpha and beta repertoires from monozygotic twins, unrelated adults of various ages, and cord blood. Replicate twin experiments were performed at different times using different library preparation protocols to rule out contamination.

Only healthy Caucasian donors were included. Three pairs of female monozygotic twins, all aged 18 to 29 years, were included in the twin cohort. Peripheral blood mononuclear cells were the source from which RNA for the TCR libraries was isolated. Broad study findings and their caveats: In monozygotic twins, out-of-frame TCR alpha sharing was systematically underestimated by recombination models, although the models agreed with sharing between unrelated individuals. Abundant cord blood beta clonotypes had fewer insertions, young adult naive repertoires showed a similar but weaker trend, and memory repertoires showed no such trend. Compared with coincidental sharing between unrelated individuals, an excess of low generation-probability sequences was observed among out-of-frame TCR alpha sequences shared between twins. Invariant T cells such as MAIT and iNKT could partly confound zero-insertion analyses, though diverse VJ usage argued against this for most clonotypes. The excess sharing between twins in beta out-of-frame sequences was weaker because fewer shared sequences reduced the signal-to-noise ratio. Because the same donors could not be followed over many years, conclusions were based on cross-sectional statistical analysis.

The CDR3 starts with the cysteine, ends with the phenylalanine, and has 15 residues. Only the CDR3 part of the read is kept: 45 bases, read in frame from the first base. The germline V gene (reference sequence) provides CDR1 SEHNR and CDR2 FQNEAQ. Trimming leaves V shorter by 6 bases and J shorter by 6 bases, with the junction holding 8 bases beyond the gene matches. Library prep was done by 5' RACE. Sequenced on an Illumina HiSeq 2000. A universal primer binding site was introduced by template switching, and a unique molecular identifier was present in the final cDNA, enabling accurate counting of TCR cDNA molecules. First-strand cDNA for TCR alpha and beta chains was synthesized from specific primers in the conserved constant-segment region. Each cDNA library was double barcoded, with a SMART-Mk sample barcode plus Illumina barcodes, to control for contamination. Two successive PCR steps introduced TruSeq adapter sequences along with Illumina sample barcodes. The Illumina HiSeq platform was used with custom primers to sequence TCR alpha and beta cDNA libraries. Per the authors' processing: MiGEC was used to process raw reads and extract unique molecular identifiers, and MiXCR was used to find CDR3 positions. For each individual, recombination models were inferred using an EM algorithm with the repgenHMM and IGoR tools. Shared clonotype analysis was performed with the tcR package in R, normalizing sharing by the product of cloneset sizes. To study raw recombination free of thymic and clonal selection effects, out-of-frame nonproductive sequences were analyzed. The raw public data were reprocessed by TCRdb itself: fastp quality trimming at Q25, MiXCR clonotype calling, in-frame beta chains only. Each CDR3 protein gets just one entry, which takes the most common genes and DNA from the rows behind it. These V and J calls are TCRdb output, not the study's own analysis. The sample profile shows 700,000 to 950,000 distinct CDR3 sequences; 9% to 15% of them were found once. The top ten clonotypes cover about 1.5% of the sample.

The data were also submitted as part of a second study, on yellow fever vaccine responses in identical twins. The second study, in turn, reports: The authors reported that the T cell response to vaccination in identical twins appeared partly convergent and partly personalized. Focusing on identical twins, the study followed the T cell clones that responded to the vaccine, and did so with precision.

The rearranged chain carries TRBV7-9 and TRBJ2-1, and TRBD2 aligns with 10 junction nucleotides. This sequence was found in a woman in her late teens or twenties in good health. Sequencing input: PBMCs. At the DNA level, the sequence is TGTGCCAGCAGGAGTGGGCAGCGGGGGGGCAATGAGCAGTTCTTC. Translated, this is CASRSGQRGGNEQFF.